These 16 T cell receptor beta chains share one sample of origin, sequenced in a study of OX40 agonist ivuxolimab in advanced cancers. Library creation used the immunoSEQ multiplex PCR assay. What TCRdb holds here is the immuneACCESS table cut down to in-frame rearrangements. Part of the clones is not present; checked against another copy, under half of the missing clones reflect an unresolved V gene, and the others are unexplained. The sample table shows tens of thousands of clones, and 83% are seen once. About 8% of the sample belongs to the ten largest clones. The specimen comprised CD4+ or CD8+ T cells sorted from blood, sampled in a trial of the OX40 agonist ivuxolimab. The origin of the receptors is an adult with an advanced solid tumor such as melanoma, head and neck, liver or kidney cancer.

Only one count was recorded for this clone. The V call is TRBV4-1, the J call TRBJ2-6; unclear D gene. The CDR3 has 16 amino acids. Trimming took 0 bases from V and 0 from J, leaving 6 bases between them. Germline assignment: CDR1 MGHRA and CDR2 YSYEKL. CDR3 in amino acids: CASSQDEASGANVLTF. The CDR3 nucleotides read TGCGCCAGCAGCCAAGATGAGGCCTCTGGGGCCAACGTCCTGACTTTC.

CDR3 nucleotides: TGTGCCAGCAGTTGGGGGGTAGATAAAGAGCAGTACTTC. Translated, it gives CASSWGVDKEQYF. This chain connects TRBV27 to TRBJ2-7, with D possibly TRBD2 on 6 matching bases. Trimming left V 4 bases short and J 7 bases short, with 14 bases between. This CDR3 region has 13 residues. The germline CDR1 and CDR2 sequences are MNHEY and SMNVEV (reference sequence).

The rearrangement links TRBV4-3 to TRBJ2-2, with D possibly matching TRBD1 (7 bases). CDR3 size: 19 residues. Germline CDR1 LGHNA, CDR2 YSLEER. The V end lost 0 bases, the J end lost 0 bases, and 17 bases lay between the germline ends. The CDR3 loop is CASSQEESRGTANTGELFF. The CDR3 DNA reads TGCGCCAGCAGCCAAGAGGAGAGTCGGGGGACAGCGAACACCGGGGAGCTGTTTTTT.

This chain connects TRBV27 to TRBJ1-5; weak D call: TRBD1 (5 bases). Germline V gene data show CDR1 as MNHEY and CDR2 as SMNVEV (reference sequence). The CDR3 is 17 residues long. V was cut by 5 bases and J by 1 base, with 18 bases left in between. Here the CDR3 DNA reads TGTGCCAGCAGTCTAATCTCCCCAGGGTACAGCAATCAGCCCCAGCATTTT. Its protein product is CASSLISPGYSNQPQHF.

The chain is built from TRBV9 and TRBJ2-7, with 7 bases lining up with TRBD1. This CDR3 has 14 residues. CDR1 SGDLS and CDR2 YYNGEE come from the germline V gene. Germline trimming cut 1 base from V and 4 bases from J; bases unmatched to any gene: 5. Here the CDR3 DNA reads TGTGCCAGCAGCGTACGGGACAGATCTTACGAGCAGTACTTC. Translating gives CASSVRDRSYEQYF.

V and J are TRBV6-5 and TRBJ2-3, with TRBD2 as a possible D gene (6 bases). Germline V gene sequence: CDR1 MNHEY, CDR2 SVGAGI. The CDR3 sequence is 16 residues long. Trimming took off 0 bases at V and 2 bases at J, with 12 bases between the two ends. CDR3 nucleotide sequence: TGTGCCAGCAGTTACTCGGCGTTAGCGGACACAGATACGCAGTATTTT. Amino acid sequence: CASSYSALADTDTQYF.

The chain employs TRBV27 and TRBJ2-5; unclear D gene. The V gene lost 3 bases and the J gene lost 5 bases, with 13 bases spanning the gap. Germline V gene sequence: CDR1 MNHEY, CDR2 SMNVEV (reference sequence). CDR3 length: 14 amino acids. The CDR3 coding sequence is TGTGCCAGCAGTTTGTTGGACGGGTCGGAGACCCAGTACTTC. Translation gives CASSLLDGSETQYF.

This clone came up a few times. The chain recombines TRBV2 with TRBJ1-1; no definite D call. The CDR3 runs to 12 residues. In germline, CDR1 is SNHLY, CDR2 FYNNEI. V was clipped by 0 bases and J by 8 bases, with 7 bases between them. The CDR3, as DNA: TGTGCCAGCAGTGAAGCGCCTAAAGAAGCTTTCTTT. This encodes CASSEAPKEAFF.

The rearrangement links TRBV5-1 to TRBJ2-2, with D uncertain. V dropped 1 base and J dropped 0 bases, with 10 bases sitting between them. The CDR3 runs to 16 residues. Germline V gene sequence: CDR1 SGHRS, CDR2 YFSETQ. The CDR3, as DNA: TGCGCCAGCAGCTTGAGGCCAAACCCGAACACCGGGGAGCTGTTTTTT. Protein sequence: CASSLRPNPNTGELFF.

The V call is TRBV9, the J call TRBJ2-6; D could derive from TRBD1 or TRBD2 (5 bases each). The ends were cut back, 0 bases at V and 1 base at J, with 11 bases in the middle. This CDR3 contains 17 residues. Germline CDR1 and CDR2: SGDLS and YYNGEE. CDR3 region: CASSVGGRGSGANVLTF. CDR3 DNA sequence: TGTGCCAGCAGCGTAGGGGGGAGAGGTTCTGGGGCCAACGTCCTGACTTTC.

The V call is TRBV4-3, the J call TRBJ2-7; D gene unclear. The CDR3 sequence is 16 residues long. With 0 bases removed from V and 1 base from J, the gap between germline ends came to 13 bases. Germline V gives CDR1 LGHNA, CDR2 YSLEER. This CDR3 reads CASSQDITDASYEQYF. The CDR3 DNA reads as TGCGCCAGCAGCCAAGATATTACGGACGCATCCTACGAGCAGTACTTC.

The V gene is TRBV6-5, the J gene TRBJ1-3; possible D gene TRBD1, 5 bases. The length of the CDR3 is 14 residues. Trimming pared 6 bases from V and 1 base from J, leaving 10 bases between. Germline V gene data show CDR1 as MNHEY and CDR2 as SVGAGI. The CDR3 sequence: CASRNTGSGNTIYF. The CDR3 DNA follows: TGTGCCAGCAGAAACACAGGATCTGGAAACACCATATATTTT.

This chain connects TRBV27 to TRBJ2-1; D may be TRBD1 or TRBD2 (5 bases each). CDR1 and CDR2 (germline): MNHEY, SMNVEV (reference sequence). CDR3 length: 15 residues. V shed 2 bases and J shed 3 bases, with 11 bases lying between them. The CDR3 loop is CASSLEGSLYNEQFF. The DNA of the CDR3 is TGTGCCAGCAGTTTAGAGGGGTCCCTCTACAATGAGCAGTTCTTC.

This clone was counted only a few times. The DNA of the CDR3 is TGTGCCAGCAGCTCCCCGAGGAGCGGGGCTACAGATACGCAGTATTTT. This translates into CASSSPRSGATDTQYF. The J gene is TRBJ2-3, the V gene TRBV7-8, with 7 nucleotides matching TRBD2. This CDR3 is 16 amino acids long. Trimming removed 4 bases from V and 3 bases from J; junction bases left unmatched: 10. CDR1 is SGHVS and CDR2 is FQNEAQ in the germline V gene. Combining the CDR3 with reference TRBV7-8 and TRBJ2-3 gives the whole variable domain GAGVSQSPRYKVAKRGQDVALRCDPISGHVSLFWYQQALGQGPEFLTYFQNEAQLDKSGLPSDRFFAERPEGSVSTLKIQRTQQEDSAVYLCASSSPRSGATDTQYFGPGTRLTVL.

This rearrangement joins TRBV9 to TRBJ2-1, with D perhaps given as TRBD1 or TRBD2 (5 bases each). The V end was cut by 4 bases, the J end by 2 bases, with 13 bases between. CDR3 length equals 15 residues. Germline CDR1 reads SGDLS; CDR2 reads YYNGEE. The DNA of the CDR3 is TGTGCCAGCAGCCCCCAGGTGGGGGCCTACAATGAGCAGTTCTTC. Its translation: CASSPQVGAYNEQFF.

This clone is labeled as medium-sized (0.01 to 0.1%). The chain couples TRBV7-9 to TRBJ1-2; TRBD1 aligns across 9 bases. CDR3 length: 16 residues. From germline, CDR1 is SEHNR and CDR2 FQNEAQ (reference sequence). J was trimmed by 0 bases and V by 8 bases; bases with no gene match: 10. Here the CDR3 DNA reads TGTGCCAGCGAGGGACAGGGCCCCCAAGCTAACTATGGCTACACCTTC. Amino acids: CASEGQGPQANYGYTF. Full variable domain (missing parts from reference TRBV7-9 and TRBJ1-2): DTGVSQNPRHKITKRGQNVTFRCDPISEHNRLYWYRQTLGQGPEFLTYFQNEAQLEKSRLLSDRFSAERPKGSFSTLEIQRTEQGDSAMYLCASEGQGPQANYGYTFGSGTRLTVV.